The 30 T cell receptor beta chains in this list originate from one sample, sequenced in a study of CXCR3-negative and CXCR3-positive naive CD8 T cells (dated by TCRdb to between 2018 and 2021). Their cognate antigens are unknown. TCRdb names NextSeq 550 as the instrument used. The Human TCR Profiling Kit (MiLaboratory) was used to make UMI-labeled 5' RACE TRB cDNA libraries. TCRdb reprocessed the reads into one record per CDR3 protein sequence, lacking DNA. The sample table includes around 63,000 distinct CDR3 sequences. The ten largest clones represent about 4.9% of the sample. The study at large found these results: TRB CDR3s from CXCR3-positive naive cells showed higher hydrophobicity (lower Kidera factor 4), lower energy, and higher strength and volume indices than CXCR3-negative naive cells.

The specimen sequenced was naive CXCR3+ CD8+ T cells from blood. What the cell subset or site label conveys for this sample: CD45RO-CCR7+CD27+CD95- naive CD8+ T cells expressing CXCR3 (TNR3+). These receptors all come from a human donor in good health. Some clones in this sample may be carry-over from other donors' samples.

This sequence joins TRBV14 and TRBJ2-5. The CDR3 contains 14 residues. Germline loops: CDR1 SGHDN, CDR2 FVKESK. This CDR3 is CASSPGRLVETQYF.

The J gene is TRBJ2-1, the V gene TRBV29-1; the D call of TRBD2 rests on TCRdb alone, since no DNA is present to check it. This CDR3 spans 16 amino acids. Germline V gives CDR1 SQVTM, CDR2 ANQGSEA. The chain's CDR3 is CSVGELAGGSYNEQFF.

This chain connects TRBV6-6 to TRBJ2-7. Germline assignment: CDR1 MNHNY and CDR2 SVGAGI (reference sequence). CDR3 length equals 12 residues. The CDR3 loop reads CASSQDRDEQYF.

This chain links TRBV4-3 with TRBJ2-1; TCRdb calls TRBD1, which cannot be checked without DNA. The CDR3 totals 17 residues. CDR1 LGHNA and CDR2 YSLEER come from the germline V gene. CDR3 loop: CASSPEGQAEVDNEQFF.

This rearrangement joins TRBV29-1 to TRBJ2-5; TCRdb gives TRBD2 as the D gene, but with no DNA this cannot be confirmed. CDR1 SQVTM and CDR2 ANQGSEA come from the germline V gene. This CDR3 spans 17 amino acids. The CDR3: CSVEREGPYRPQETQYF.

This sequence joins TRBV29-1 and TRBJ2-3; without DNA, the TCRdb call of TRBD1 cannot be checked. The germline gives CDR1 SQVTM, CDR2 ANQGSEA. The CDR3 has 13 residues. This CDR3 is CSVPAGAGDTQYF.

The chain is built from TRBV29-1 and TRBJ2-1; TCRdb returns TRBD1, unconfirmable since there is no DNA. CDR3 length equals 11 residues. Germline CDR1 and CDR2: SQVTM and ANQGSEA. The CDR3 is CSVAGKGEQFF.

The chain joins TRBV12-3 or TRBV12-4 to TRBJ2-3; TCRdb's D gene call, TRBD1, goes unchecked for lack of DNA. This CDR3 spans 18 amino acids. The CDR3 loop reads CASSSLTPGVASTDTQYF.

V and J are TRBV6-6 and TRBJ2-7. The CDR3 extends over 13 amino acids. Germline values: CDR1 MNHNY, CDR2 SVGAGI (reference sequence). This chain's CDR3 is CASKADLSYEQYF.

The chain joins TRBV7-9 to TRBJ2-1; TCRdb's D gene call, TRBD2, goes unchecked for lack of DNA. The CDR3 runs to 16 residues. CDR1 and CDR2 from the germline V gene are SEHNR and FQNEAQ (reference sequence). The CDR3 spells CASSLATPQPDNEQFF.

The chain is built from TRBV29-1 and TRBJ2-7; absent DNA, TCRdb's TRBD1 call cannot be checked. The CDR3 is 12 residues long. CDR1 and CDR2 (germline): SQVTM, ANQGSEA. The CDR3 region is CSVGPGSYEQYF.

The genes are TRBV6-4 and TRBJ2-3; absent DNA, TCRdb's TRBD1 call cannot be checked. Germline V gene lookup returns CDR1 MRHNA and CDR2 SNTAGT. The length of the CDR3 is 16 residues. CDR3 protein: CASSDSSRGPTDTQYF.

The chain links TRBV20-1 to TRBJ2-7. The CDR3 runs 13 residues. CDR1 is DFQATT, CDR2 SNEGSKA, per germline (reference sequence). This CDR3 is CSARDRRTCEQYF.

The V call is TRBV21-1, the J call TRBJ1-2. TRBV21-1 is an annotated pseudogene. The CDR3 covers 13 residues. This CDR3 is CASSKVEADGYTF.

V gene TRBV6-2 or TRBV6-3 combines with J gene TRBJ2-1; TCRdb returns TRBD1, unconfirmable since there is no DNA. Germline V gene data show CDR1 as MNHEY and CDR2 as SVGEGT. The CDR3 has 15 amino acids. The CDR3 sequence: CASSYSIWDDNEQFF.

This chain joins TRBV6-5 and TRBJ2-7; no DNA is available, so the TRBD2 call from TCRdb remains unchecked. Germline V gene data show CDR1 as MNHEY and CDR2 as SVGAGI. The CDR3 spans 14 residues. The CDR3 region is CASSKETSGFEQYF.

This chain links TRBV28 with TRBJ2-2; there is no DNA to check the TCRdb D call of TRBD2. CDR1 and CDR2 from the germline V gene are MDHEN and SYDVKM. This CDR3 spans 16 amino acids. The CDR3 sequence is CASSHSLAEHTGELFF.

This chain joins TRBV7-8 and TRBJ2-1; the D call from TCRdb, TRBD1, cannot be confirmed without DNA. Germline V CDR1 and CDR2: SGHVS, FQNEAQ. The CDR3 consists of 14 residues. The CDR3 reads CASSLTRQQGEQFF. The full variable domain, with the rest looked up from reference TRBV7-8 and TRBJ2-1, is GAGVSQSPRYKVAKRGQDVALRCDPISGHVSLFWYQQALGQGPEFLTYFQNEAQLDKSGLPSDRFFAERPEGSVSTLKIQRTQQEDSAVYLCASSLTRQQGEQFFGPGTRLTVL.

The chain joins TRBV29-1 to TRBJ2-3; TCRdb selects TRBD2, and the lack of DNA leaves this call unchecked. Germline values: CDR1 SQVTM, CDR2 ANQGSEA. The CDR3 runs 14 residues. The CDR3 reads CSVVVSGGLDTQYF.

The chain joins TRBV5-1 to TRBJ2-7; TCRdb's D call of TRBD2 is untestable without DNA. CDR3 length: 14 amino acids. CDR1 and CDR2 (germline): SGHRS, YFSETQ. CDR3 sequence: CASSGGTSSYEQYF.

The chain couples TRBV29-1 to TRBJ2-1; TCRdb's D call of TRBD1 is untestable without DNA. The CDR3 length is 15 residues. CDR1 SQVTM and CDR2 ANQGSEA come from the germline V gene. The CDR3 loop is CSVPGGSQGGPEQFF.

J is TRBJ2-7 and V is TRBV2. The CDR3 covers 12 residues. From germline, CDR1 is SNHLY and CDR2 FYNNEI. The CDR3 sequence: CASSPDPGEQYF.

The chain combines TRBV29-1 with TRBJ2-7; TCRdb designates TRBD1, a call that cannot be tested without DNA. The CDR3 sequence is 14 residues long. Germline CDR1 and CDR2: SQVTM and ANQGSEA. This chain's CDR3 is CSGWGQGGSYEQYF.

The chain recombines TRBV6-5 with TRBJ2-1; as DNA is missing, the TRBD2 call by TCRdb cannot be tested. This CDR3 spans 16 amino acids. Germline V gene data show CDR1 as MNHEY and CDR2 as SVGAGI. This CDR3 is CASSQLDGGAHNEQFF.

The genes are TRBV28 and TRBJ2-1; TCRdb selects TRBD1, and the lack of DNA leaves this call unchecked. CDR3 size: 17 residues. The germline CDR1 and CDR2 sequences are MDHEN and SYDVKM. CDR3 protein: CASSSPGPAEIYNEQFF.

The chain combines TRBV12-3 or TRBV12-4 with TRBJ2-1; TCRdb's D call of TRBD2 is untestable without DNA. The CDR3 spans 15 residues. This CDR3 reads CASSPLLGAYNEQFF.

The chain employs TRBV6-4 and TRBJ2-1; TCRdb indicates TRBD1, and absent DNA this call remains unverified. The CDR3 has 14 amino acids. Germline V gene lookup returns CDR1 MRHNA and CDR2 SNTAGT. The CDR3 loop is CATSSGTDYNEQFF.

The gene calls are TRBV29-1 and TRBJ2-7; TCRdb selects TRBD1, and the lack of DNA leaves this call unchecked. Germline loops: CDR1 SQVTM, CDR2 ANQGSEA. The CDR3 is 15 amino acids. CDR3 sequence reads: CSVEYPGQGDYEQYF.

CDR3 sequence: CASSLGPWNTEAFF. The rearrangement links TRBV28 to TRBJ1-1. CDR1 is MDHEN and CDR2 is SYDVKM in the germline V gene. The CDR3 spans 14 residues.

The chain combines TRBV10-3 with TRBJ2-1; with no DNA, the TCRdb D assignment of TRBD1 cannot be verified. Germline loops: CDR1 ENHRY, CDR2 SYGVKD. This CDR3 has 13 residues. This CDR3 reads CAISETGSSEQFF.